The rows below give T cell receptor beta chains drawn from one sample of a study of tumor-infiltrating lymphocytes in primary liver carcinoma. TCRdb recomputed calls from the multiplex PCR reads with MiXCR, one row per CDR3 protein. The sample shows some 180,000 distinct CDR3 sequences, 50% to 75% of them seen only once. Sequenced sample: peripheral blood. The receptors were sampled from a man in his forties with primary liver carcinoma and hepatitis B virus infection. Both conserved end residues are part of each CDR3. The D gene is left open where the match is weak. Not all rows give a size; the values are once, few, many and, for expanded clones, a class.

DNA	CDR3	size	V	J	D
TGCGCCAGCAGCTTGGGGGGCACCACCGATGAGGAGCAGTACTTC	CASSLGGTTDEEQYF	.	TRBV5-1	TRBJ2-7	.
TGTGCCAGCAGTCACACAGGGGCCCCCTCCTACGAGCAGTACTTC	CASSHTGAPSYEQYF	many	TRBV11-3	TRBJ2-7	TRBD1
TGCAGCGTTGAAGGAACATCCTACAATGAGCAGTTCTTC	CSVEGTSYNEQFF	many	TRBV29-1	TRBJ2-1	.
TGTGCCAACAGGGGCACCGGGGAGCTGTTCTTT	CANRGTGELFF	.	TRBV11-2	TRBJ2-2	TRBD1
TGCAGCGTGGGGACCGGGACTAGAGCCTACAATGAGCAGTTCTTC	CSVGTGTRAYNEQFF	many	TRBV29-1	TRBJ2-1	TRBD2
TGTGCCGGCAGCTTGAGTAGGGGGACTAATGAAAAACTGTTTTTT	CAGSLSRGTNEKLFF	.	TRBV5-4	TRBJ1-4	.
TGTGCCAGCTCTGGACAGGGTATGAACACCGGGGAGCTGTTTTTT	CASSGQGMNTGELFF	.	TRBV12-3/TRBV12-4	TRBJ2-2	TRBD1
TGCAGCGTCGCAACTAGCGGGAGTTTTAATGAGCAGTTCTTC	CSVATSGSFNEQFF	.	TRBV29-1	TRBJ2-1	TRBD2
TGTGCCAGCCTCTACACAGATACGCAGTATTTT	CASLYTDTQYF	.	TRBV12-3/TRBV12-4	TRBJ2-3	.
TGTGCCAGCATCCCCCCCCGGACAGGGTACCTCTACGAGCAGTACTTC	CASIPPRTGYLYEQYF	once	TRBV11-2	TRBJ2-7	TRBD1
TGTGCCAGCAGTTTTGGCCTAGCGGAAAACACCGGGGAGCTGTTTTTT	CASSFGLAENTGELFF	.	TRBV12-3/TRBV12-4	TRBJ2-2	TRBD2
TGTGCCAGCAGAAGCCTAGCGGGAGGTCGATACGAGCAGTACTTC	CASRSLAGGRYEQYF	many	TRBV11-2	TRBJ2-7	TRBD2
TGTGCCATCAGGGACGGGGGGAGGACCTACGAGCAGTACTTC	CAIRDGGRTYEQYF	.	TRBV10-3	TRBJ2-7	TRBD2
TGTGCCAGCAGTTACACGGGATCCTACGAGCAGTACTTC	CASSYTGSYEQYF	.	TRBV6-5	TRBJ2-7	.
TGTGCCAGCAGTTTAGAGCTCCGAGGGCAGTACTTC	CASSLELRGQYF	.	TRBV12-3/TRBV12-4	TRBJ2-7	.
TGCGCCAGCAGCCAAGATCGAATCAGCAACTACGAGCAGTACTTC	CASSQDRISNYEQYF	few	TRBV4-1	TRBJ2-7	.
TGCAGCTTTGAGGTAGACAGGAACACTGAAGCTTTCTTT	CSFEVDRNTEAFF	.	TRBV29-1	TRBJ1-1	.
TGCGCCAGCAGTGGGACTAACGGGAGTTCGGACAATGAGCAGTTCTTC	CASSGTNGSSDNEQFF	.	TRBV10-1	TRBJ2-1	.
TGTGCCACCAGCAGAGAAAGACTAACGGCCGAGCAGTACTTC	CATSRERLTAEQYF	.	TRBV15	TRBJ2-7	.
TGTGCCAGCGGCACGGGCATTCAAGACAACACCTTC	CASGTGIQDNTF	few	TRBV12-3/TRBV12-4	TRBJ1-2	.
TGCAGCGTTGGCTGGACAGGGGACATCGCGGAGACCCAGTACTTC	CSVGWTGDIAETQYF	.	TRBV29-1	TRBJ2-5	TRBD1
TGTGCCAGCAGCCAAGAGGCCATGGGGGAGCAGTACTTC	CASSQEAMGEQYF	few	TRBV4-2	TRBJ2-7	.
TGCACCAGCAGCTTCGACTCTTACAATGAGCAGTTCTTC	CTSSFDSYNEQFF	.	TRBV5-1	TRBJ2-1	.
TGCGCCAGCAGCCCAAGGACAGGGTATCAGCCCCAGCATTTT	CASSPRTGYQPQHF	.	TRBV11-3	TRBJ1-5	TRBD1
TGTGCCAGCAGCAGGCAGGGGGATCACCCCCAGCATTTT	CASSRQGDHPQHF	.	TRBV5-5	TRBJ1-5	TRBD1
TGCAGTGCTAGGGGGATATTGAGCTCCTACAATGAGCAATTCTTC	CSARGILSSYNEQFF	.	TRBV20-1	TRBJ2-1	.
TGTGCCAGCAGTTGGCAGACAGGGGTGGTCTCCTACGAGCAGTACTTC	CASSWQTGVVSYEQYF	.	TRBV28	TRBJ2-7	TRBD1
TGCGCCAGCAGCCTTAGGCGGAACACCGGGGAGCTGTTTTTT	CASSLRRNTGELFF	.	TRBV4-1	TRBJ2-2	.
TGTACCAGCAGTTTACAGTCACTCTCTGGAAACACCATATATTTT	CTSSLQSLSGNTIYF	.	TRBV6-6	TRBJ1-3	.
TGTGCCAGTAGCAGGAGCGGGAGGAGGTATGGGCAGTTCTTC	CASSRSGRRYGQFF	.	TRBV19	TRBJ2-1	TRBD2
TGTGCCAGCAGTTTAGGCGGGGGGTCAGATACGCAGTATTTT	CASSLGGGSDTQYF	.	TRBV12-3/TRBV12-4	TRBJ2-3	TRBD2
TGTGCCAACAGCCAAGTATACGGGAGATCTGGAAACACCATATATTTT	CANSQVYGRSGNTIYF	.	TRBV4-2	TRBJ1-3	.
TGTGCCAGCAGCCCGTTAGCGGGAGGCGGTACGCAGTATTTT	CASSPLAGGGTQYF	.	TRBV13	TRBJ2-3	TRBD2
TGTGCCAGTAAGACTTTGACAGGAAAAAGTCTAATGTTCTTC	CASKTLTGKSLMFF	.	TRBV12-3/TRBV12-4	TRBJ2-5	.
TGTGCCAGCAGTTACGAACATGGCAGCCGCACAGATACGCAGTATTTT	CASSYEHGSRTDTQYF	few	TRBV6-5	TRBJ2-3	.
TGTGCCAGCAGCTTGGGACTAAGCGGGAGTCAAGAGACCCAGTACTTC	CASSLGLSGSQETQYF	.	TRBV11-2	TRBJ2-5	TRBD2
TGTGCCAGCAGCGCAACCGGGACTAGAGGACCGGAGCAGTTCTTC	CASSATGTRGPEQFF	once	TRBV11-3	TRBJ2-1	TRBD2
TGCGCCAGCATCCAAGTAACAGGGGATGGCTACACCTTC	CASIQVTGDGYTF	.	TRBV4-1	TRBJ1-2	TRBD1
TGCAGCGTTGCCGGGACAAGGAGCTCCTACGAGCAGTACTTC	CSVAGTRSSYEQYF	many	TRBV29-1	TRBJ2-7	.
TGTACCAGCAGCTTAGACGAGGGGGTATCCTACGAGCAGTACTTC	CTSSLDEGVSYEQYF	.	TRBV11-2	TRBJ2-7	.
TGTGCCAGCAGGGACAGTAGCAATCAGCCCCAGCATTTT	CASRDSSNQPQHF	.	TRBV12-3/TRBV12-4	TRBJ1-5	.
TGCGCCAGCAGCCAAGGTTTTAGCAATCAGCCCCAGCATTTT	CASSQGFSNQPQHF	few	TRBV4-1	TRBJ1-5	.
TGTGCCAGCAGCCCGGGAGATTTCGCTGAAGCTTTCTTT	CASSPGDFAEAFF	many	TRBV5-6	TRBJ1-1	.
TGTGCCAGCAGCTTAGATACCTCCGGGACTAGAGCCGGGGAGCTGTTTTTT	CASSLDTSGTRAGELFF	many	TRBV11-2	TRBJ2-2	TRBD2
TGTGCCAGCAGCCTTGGACAGGGAATAATCGGCGGGCAATACTTC	CASSLGQGIIGGQYF	.	TRBV11-1	TRBJ2-7	TRBD1
TGTGCCACCTACGGCTCACTCTCTGGAAACACCATATATTTT	CATYGSLSGNTIYF	few	TRBV6-5	TRBJ1-3	.
TGCGCCAGCAACCCGGGAGGACAGGGGACCTACGAGCAGTACTTC	CASNPGGQGTYEQYF	.	TRBV5-1	TRBJ2-7	TRBD1
TGTGCCAGCAGTCGACAGGGGGTCAGGGAGCTGTTTTTT	CASSRQGVRELFF	.	TRBV12-3/TRBV12-4	TRBJ2-2	TRBD1
TGCGCCAGCAGCTTGGCCGACGGGGCCAACGTCCTGACTTTC	CASSLADGANVLTF	.	TRBV5-1	TRBJ2-6	.
TGTGCCGCAACGGACGGCACTAGCACAGATACGCAGTATTTT	CAATDGTSTDTQYF	.	TRBV10-3	TRBJ2-3	.
TGTGCCAGCAGCCTGATAGGGACAGCGTCACCCCTCCACTTT	CASSLIGTASPLHF	.	TRBV12-3/TRBV12-4	TRBJ1-6	TRBD1
TGCGCCAGCAGCCCACAGGCGGTTAACACTGAAGCTTTCTTT	CASSPQAVNTEAFF	once	TRBV5-1	TRBJ1-1	.
TGTGCCAGCAGCTTAGGAAAAGGGCTATCCTCTGGGGCCAACGTCCTGACTTTC	CASSLGKGLSSGANVLTF	many	TRBV11-1	TRBJ2-6	.
TGCAGCGTTAACTCAGGGCCAGGTCAGGAAGCTCTCTTT	CSVNSGPGQEALF	.	TRBV29-1	TRBJ1-1	.
TGTGCCAGCAGACCGGGACAGGGAGAGATAATGAACACTGAAGCTTTCTTT	CASRPGQGEIMNTEAFF	few	TRBV12-3/TRBV12-4	TRBJ1-1	TRBD1